This T cell receptor (beta chain) is drawn from a study of blood T cell repertoires in COVID-19 (TCRdb year 2020). Looking at the study overall: Samples covering the acute and convalescent phases of COVID-19 were provided by collaborators in the United States, Italy and Spain. The material from the prospective study consisted of cDNA or gDNA derived from T cells, B-cell-depleted T cells, or PBMCs. Subjects who had been exposed to COVID-19, were actively infected with it, or had recovered from it provided the deeply sampled blood TCRbeta repertoires that made up the dataset. The repertoires were released in a freely available public database intended as a resource for research on the immune response to SARS-CoV-2. The samples were drawn from the first 160 participants of the ongoing ImmuneRACE study and from over 950 subjects provided by 6 global collaborators. A de-identified subject ID, COVID-19 status, age in years and sex were almost always included in the sample metadata. HLA class I and class II types, where available, came from metadata supplied by the sample provider rather than from assay-based typing.

CDR1 and CDR2, looked up from the germline V gene, are SGHTA and FQGNSA. The CDR3 numbers 17 residues from cysteine through phenylalanine. Of all the DNA, just the CDR3 is kept, 51 bases in frame from base 1. Relative to germline, V is missing 2 bases and J is missing 2 bases, with 6 bases of the junction outside any gene match. Collaborating institutions collected whole blood in K2EDTA tubes following their own protocols. Collaborator samples were shipped for TCRbeta analysis as frozen whole blood, isolated PBMCs, or DNA extracted from either sample type. TCRbeta CDR3 regions were amplified from genomic DNA using the immunoSEQ Assay, a bias-controlled multiplex PCR. The paper's data handling went like this. The number of nucleated cells in each sample was estimated by amplification of reference gene primers within the assay. To quantify the absolute abundance of each unique TCRbeta CDR3 rearrangement, sequence reads were collapsed and filtered. For each sample, productive Simpson clonality was calculated by taking the square root of Simpson's diversity index across productive rearrangements. TCRdb took this table from immuneACCESS and kept in-frame rearrangements with V and J called. Such tables lack part of the clones; where checked against another copy, unresolved V genes explain under half of the gap, and the rest is unexplained. For V, J and clone size, that table is used; D and trimming come from the DNA. This sample holds around 130,000 clones; approximately 84% were observed only once. The ten largest account for about a sixth of the sample.

This clone appeared a few times. The specificity of this receptor is unknown. No much larger clone exists at a distance of one base, and base qualities are not known. General findings and caveats noted by the study authors: The amount of clinical and demographic metadata varied by source and participant and was provided uncurated.

Sequenced material: peripheral blood. This clonotype was sampled from a woman of 80 years or more with acute or convalescent COVID-19. The rearrangement joined TRBV7-2 to TRBJ2-3; 11 bases in between match TRBD2. The CDR3 here reads CASSLQSSGRFTDTQYF. The DNA sequence reads TGTGCCAGCAGCTTACAATCTAGCGGGAGGTTCACAGATACGCAGTATTTT.